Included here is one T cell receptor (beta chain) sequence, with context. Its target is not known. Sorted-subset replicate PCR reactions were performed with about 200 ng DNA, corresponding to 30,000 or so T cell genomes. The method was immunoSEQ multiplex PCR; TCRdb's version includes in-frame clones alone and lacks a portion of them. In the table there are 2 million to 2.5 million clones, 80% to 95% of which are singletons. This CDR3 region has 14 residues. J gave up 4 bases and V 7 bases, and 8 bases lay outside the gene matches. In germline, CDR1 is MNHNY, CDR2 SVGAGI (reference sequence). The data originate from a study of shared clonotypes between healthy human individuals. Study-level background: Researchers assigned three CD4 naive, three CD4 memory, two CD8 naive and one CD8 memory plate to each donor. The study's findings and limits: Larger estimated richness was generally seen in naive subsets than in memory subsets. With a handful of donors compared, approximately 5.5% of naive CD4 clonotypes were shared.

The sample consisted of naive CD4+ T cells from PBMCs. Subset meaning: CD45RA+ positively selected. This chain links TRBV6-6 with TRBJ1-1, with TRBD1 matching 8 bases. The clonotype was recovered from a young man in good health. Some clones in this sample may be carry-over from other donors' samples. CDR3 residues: CASTGTGGVTEAFF. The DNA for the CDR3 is TGTGCCAGCACAGGGACAGGTGGGGTCACTGAAGCTTTCTTT.